The entry below gives a single TCR beta chain sequence along with its context. The sample is drawn from a study of T cells in women clearing cervical HPV infection. Study at large: With HLA typing for only a few women, HLA confounding remains possible.

Some clones are missing from TCRdb's copy, which holds only in-frame ones; the method was immunoSEQ multiplex PCR. The sample table includes 31,000 or so clones. This TCR came from a woman aged 18-70 years with a cervical HPV16 infection that either progressed to CIN3+ or cleared (not recorded which). Sequencing was done on a sample of blood buffy coat.

The part of the CDR3 DNA that was read is TGTGCCAGCTCACCACGCGGACTAGCGGGAGGGAAGGAGACG. Its protein is CASSPRGLAGGKET. The full CDR3 is CASSPRGLAGGKETQYF. The genes are TRBV18 and TRBJ2-3; the match to TRBD2 covers 15 bases. The CDR3 end falls 3 residues outside the read, so it is completed with the germline J gene. The CDR3 loop spans 17 amino acids. Germline CDR1 and CDR2: KGHSH and LQKENI.